This T cell receptor beta chain comes out of a study of shared clonotypes between healthy human individuals. This table comes from immunoSEQ multiplex PCR, and its TCRdb copy is limited to in-frame clones, with some not included. There are more than 1 million clones in the sample; more than 75% occur only once, and about 0.52% lies in the top ten. Germline assignment: CDR1 LGHNA and CDR2 YNFKEQ. CDR3 size: 15 residues. Trimming took 0 bases from V and 4 from J, leaving 13 bases between them. This clonotype was sampled from a man in his late teens or twenties in good health. Some clones in this sample may be carry-over from other donors' samples. What was sequenced was memory CD4+ T cells from PBMCs. Subset specified: CD45RA-negative fraction. The J gene is TRBJ2-7, the V gene TRBV4-2; a possible D gene is TRBD2 (6 bases). The CDR3 protein is CASSQDSGGTYEQYF. CDR3 nucleotides: TGTGCCAGCAGCCAAGATTCTGGGGGGACTTACGAGCAGTACTTC.